This T cell receptor (beta chain) was profiled in a study of pediatric ulcerative colitis. Germline V CDR1 and CDR2: SNHLY, FYNNEI. V was pared by 1 base and J by 6 bases, with 18 bases between. This CDR3 spans 17 amino acids. Sequencing was performed with immunoSEQ multiplex PCR; in TCRdb, only in-frame clones are kept and a portion is missing. Of 4,500 to 5,500 clones detected, nearly 90% appear once; the ten largest clones hold approximately 2%. The clonotype comes from a boy aged 5-17 years with mild ulcerative colitis. The chain employs TRBV2 and TRBJ2-2, with D tentatively TRBD2 (5 bases). Sequences were obtained from blood. The CDR3 loop is CASSEVGRGFEAGELFF. The DNA of the CDR3 is TGTGCCAGCAGTGAAGTTGGACGGGGTTTTGAGGCCGGGGAGCTGTTTTTT.